A selection of T cell receptor beta chains follows, all from one sample in a study of blood T cell repertoires in COVID-19. Profiled with immunoSEQ multiplex PCR; TCRdb holds only in-frame clones, not every one. Among some 190,000 clones listed, 80% were seen once. Sequenced sample: PBMCs or T cells enriched from blood (not recorded which). The receptors here all came from a man aged 60-69 years who had been exposed to COVID-19. Both conserved end residues are part of each CDR3. The order of the fields is J gene, V gene, clone size, D gene, CDR3 protein, CDR3 DNA. The D gene is left open where the match is weak. Expanded clones get a size class; other rows say once, few or many, or leave the size out.

TRBJ2-1	TRBV19	few	TRBD1	CASSIFRGLRNEQFF	TGTGCCAGTAGTATTTTCAGGGGGCTTAGGAATGAGCAGTTCTTC
TRBJ2-5	TRBV19	.	TRBD2	CASSTGLAGAQETQYF	TGTGCCAGTAGTACCGGACTAGCGGGAGCCCAAGAGACCCAGTACTTC
TRBJ2-2	TRBV19	.	.	CASNLPLAGTIRTGELFF	TGTGCCAGTAACCTCCCCCTCGCCGGGACAATAAGGACCGGGGAGCTGTTTTTT
TRBJ2-5	TRBV5-1	.	.	CASSRRMGPRLQETQYF	TGCGCCAGCAGCCGCCGAATGGGCCCACGGCTCCAAGAGACCCAGTACTTC
TRBJ2-6	TRBV5-1	.	.	CASSLQGAGANVLTF	TGCGCCAGCAGCTTGCAAGGGGCTGGGGCCAACGTCCTGACTTTC
TRBJ1-1	TRBV27	.	.	CASSLRGMTNTEAFF	TGTGCCAGCAGTTTACGGGGGATGACGAACACTGAAGCTTTCTTT
TRBJ1-1	TRBV19	.	.	CASTASGGRMNTEAFF	TGTGCCAGTACTGCTTCGGGGGGGCGGATGAACACTGAAGCTTTCTTT
TRBJ1-3	TRBV6-1	few	.	CASSETGGASGNTIYF	TGTGCCAGCAGTGAAACGGGTGGGGCATCTGGAAACACCATATATTTT
TRBJ2-2	TRBV7-3	.	.	CASSSTSRELFF	TGTGCCAGCAGCTCTACTAGTAGAGAGCTGTTTTTT
TRBJ2-1	TRBV19	.	.	CATSTRPLDNEQFF	TGTGCCACCTCCACTAGGCCCCTCGACAATGAGCAGTTCTTC
TRBJ2-7	TRBV5-1	once	TRBD2	CASSGGLAGGQHEQYF	TGCGCCAGCAGCGGAGGACTAGCGGGAGGGCAGCACGAGCAGTACTTC
TRBJ2-1	TRBV9	.	.	CASSVEGDGYNEQFF	TGTGCCAGCAGCGTAGAGGGGGACGGATACAATGAGCAGTTCTTC
TRBJ1-1	TRBV7-3	.	TRBD1	CASSSQGANTEAFF	TGTGCCAGCAGCTCCCAGGGGGCGAACACTGAAGCTTTCTTT
TRBJ1-2	TRBV6-5	.	TRBD1	CASSHTGGAGYGYTF	TGTGCCAGCAGCCACACAGGGGGAGCGGGCTATGGCTACACCTTC
TRBJ1-2	TRBV29-1	.	.	CSVDQAGLNYGYTF	TGCAGCGTGGATCAGGCCGGCCTCAACTATGGCTACACCTTC
TRBJ1-1	TRBV28	.	TRBD1	CASRTGGRPEAFF	TGTGCCAGCAGGACAGGGGGCCGACCTGAAGCTTTCTTT
TRBJ2-5	TRBV15	.	.	CATSRDLGQQETQYF	TGTGCCACCAGCAGAGATCTTGGACAGCAAGAGACCCAGTACTTC
TRBJ1-1	TRBV28	.	.	CASSFAGDNTEAFF	TGTGCCAGCAGTTTTGCAGGGGATAACACTGAAGCTTTCTTT
TRBJ2-1	TRBV28	.	.	CASSLMGAIAHNEQFF	TGTGCCAGCAGTTTGATGGGAGCGATCGCTCACAATGAGCAGTTCTTC
TRBJ2-5	TRBV5-6	many	.	CASSWSGSLGTQYF	TGTGCCAGCAGCTGGTCCGGGAGCTTAGGGACCCAGTACTTC
TRBJ1-2	TRBV10-3	.	TRBD1	CAISEAGGTNYGYTF	TGTGCCATCAGTGAGGCAGGGGGAACTAACTATGGCTACACCTTC
TRBJ1-4	TRBV15	.	.	CATSRDLGGVNEKLFF	TGTGCCACCAGCAGAGATCTTGGGGGGGTCAATGAAAAACTGTTTTTT
TRBJ1-5	TRBV6-4	.	TRBD1	CASSRTGGQPQHF	TGTGCCAGCAGCAGGACAGGTGGTCAGCCCCAGCATTTT
TRBJ2-7	TRBV6-5	.	.	CASSSSAGLPNEQYF	TGTGCCAGCAGCTCCAGTGCGGGACTCCCCAACGAGCAGTACTTC
TRBJ1-1	TRBV5-6	.	.	CASLGWGHTEAFF	TGTGCCTCTCTGGGTTGGGGGCACACTGAAGCTTTCTTT
TRBJ2-3	TRBV11-3	.	TRBD2	CASSPGLAGIRGTDTQYF	TGTGCCAGCAGCCCAGGACTAGCGGGAATCAGGGGAACAGATACGCAGTATTTT
TRBJ1-2	TRBV7-2	.	TRBD1	CASSLGGQGGNGYTF	TGTGCCAGCAGCTTAGGGGGACAGGGGGGTAATGGCTACACCTTC
TRBJ1-4	TRBV10-3	few	TRBD1	CAIRGQGSGEKLFF	TGTGCCATCAGAGGACAGGGAAGCGGTGAAAAACTGTTTTTT
TRBJ2-7	TRBV5-6	.	.	CASSLRSTAGILF	TGTGCCAGCAGCTTGCGGTCAACAGCAGGGATCCTCTTC
TRBJ2-7	TRBV7-9	.	TRBD2	CASDDGTSGRKQYF	TGTGCCAGCGACGACGGGACTAGCGGGAGAAAGCAGTACTTC
TRBJ2-6	TRBV7-2	.	.	CASTHQASSGANVLTF	TGTGCCAGCACCCATCAGGCCAGCTCTGGGGCCAACGTCCTGACTTTC
TRBJ1-1	TRBV10-3	.	.	CAISVRAGANTEAFF	TGTGCCATCAGTGTTAGGGCAGGGGCGAACACTGAAGCTTTCTTT
TRBJ2-7	TRBV3-1/TRBV3-2	.	TRBD2	CASSQGLAGGIYEQYF	TGTGCCAGCAGCCAAGGACTAGCGGGAGGGATATACGAGCAGTACTTC
TRBJ2-6	TRBV5-1	.	.	CASSLGLGVRANVLTF	TGCGCCAGCAGCTTGGGTTTAGGGGTGCGGGCCAACGTCCTGACTTTC
TRBJ2-6	TRBV7-8	.	.	CASSSGSGANVLTF	TGTGCCAGCAGTTCAGGCTCTGGGGCCAACGTCCTGACTTTC
TRBJ2-2	TRBV11-2	.	.	CASSPTRNTGELFF	TGTGCCAGCAGCCCAACAAGGAACACCGGGGAGCTGTTTTTT
TRBJ2-7	TRBV7-2	.	TRBD2	CASSLAPGLEPYEQYF	TGTGCCAGCAGCTTAGCGCCCGGACTAGAGCCCTACGAGCAGTACTTC
TRBJ1-1	TRBV30	.	.	CAWWTGNTEAFF	TGTGCCTGGTGGACTGGCAACACTGAAGCTTTCTTT
TRBJ2-7	TRBV6-1	once	TRBD1	CASSWGQGYEQYF	TGTGCCAGCAGTTGGGGACAGGGATACGAGCAGTACTTC
TRBJ2-1	TRBV10-1	few	TRBD1	CASNPGTGIGAGSYNEQFF	TGCGCCAGCAATCCCGGGACAGGGATAGGTGCTGGCTCCTACAATGAGCAGTTCTTC
TRBJ2-3	TRBV19	.	.	CASSPQLRYTDTQYF	TGTGCCAGTAGTCCTCAGTTGCGGTACACAGATACGCAGTATTTT
TRBJ1-1	TRBV5-6	few	TRBD1	CASSFWDRVRNTEAFF	TGTGCCAGCAGCTTCTGGGACAGGGTAAGGAACACTGAAGCTTTCTTT